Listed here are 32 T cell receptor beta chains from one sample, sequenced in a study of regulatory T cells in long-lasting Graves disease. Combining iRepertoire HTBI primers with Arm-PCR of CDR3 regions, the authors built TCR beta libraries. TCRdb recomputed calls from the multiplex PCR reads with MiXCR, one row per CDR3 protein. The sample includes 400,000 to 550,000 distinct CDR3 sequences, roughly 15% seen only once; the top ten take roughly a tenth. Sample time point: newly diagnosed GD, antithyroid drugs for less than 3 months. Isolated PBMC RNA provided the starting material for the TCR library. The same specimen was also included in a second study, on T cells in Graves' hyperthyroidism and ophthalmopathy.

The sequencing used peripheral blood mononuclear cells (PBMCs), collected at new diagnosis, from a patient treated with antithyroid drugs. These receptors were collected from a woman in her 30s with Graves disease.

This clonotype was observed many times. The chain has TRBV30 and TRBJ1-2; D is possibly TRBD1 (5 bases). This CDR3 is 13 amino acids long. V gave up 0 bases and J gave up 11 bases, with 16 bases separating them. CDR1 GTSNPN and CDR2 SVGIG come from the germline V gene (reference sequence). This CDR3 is CAWSVRFTGGYTF. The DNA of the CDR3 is TGTGCCTGGAGTGTCAGATTCACAGGCGGATACACCTTC. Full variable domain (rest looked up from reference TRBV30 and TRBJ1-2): SQTIHQWPATLVQPVGSPLSLECTVEGTSNPNLYWYRQAAGRGLQLLFYSVGIGQISSEVPQNLSASRPQDRQFILSSKKLLLSDSGFYLCAWSVRFTGGYTFGSGTRLTVV.

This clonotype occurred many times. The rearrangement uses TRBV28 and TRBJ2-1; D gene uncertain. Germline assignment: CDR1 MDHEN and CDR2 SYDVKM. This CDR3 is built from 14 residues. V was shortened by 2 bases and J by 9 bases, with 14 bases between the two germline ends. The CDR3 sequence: CASSLIKRAIEQFF. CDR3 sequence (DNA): TGTGCCAGCAGTTTAATTAAAAGGGCGATTGAGCAGTTCTTC. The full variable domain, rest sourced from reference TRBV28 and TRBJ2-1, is DVKVTQSSRYLVKRTGEKVFLECVQDMDHENMFWYRQDPGLGLRLIYFSYDVKMKEKGDIPEGYSVSREKKERFSLILESASTNQTSMYLCASSLIKRAIEQFFGPGTRLTVL.

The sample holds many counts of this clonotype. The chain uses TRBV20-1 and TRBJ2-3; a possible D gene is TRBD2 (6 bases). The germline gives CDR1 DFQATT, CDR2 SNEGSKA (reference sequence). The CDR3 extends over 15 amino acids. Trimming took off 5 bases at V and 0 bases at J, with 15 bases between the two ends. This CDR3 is CSAPHSGKSTDTQYF. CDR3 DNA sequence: TGCAGTGCTCCTCATAGCGGCAAGAGCACAGATACGCAGTATTTT.

The CDR3 sequence: CASSPTGENTQYF. The CDR3 DNA reads as TGTGCCAGCAGCCCGACCGGTGAGAATACGCAGTATTTT. This sequence joins TRBV14 and TRBJ2-3; the D is unclear. The CDR3 sequence is 13 residues long. Trimming shortened V by 4 bases and J by 7 bases, and 12 bases separated the two germline ends. Germline assignment: CDR1 SGHDN and CDR2 FVKESK.

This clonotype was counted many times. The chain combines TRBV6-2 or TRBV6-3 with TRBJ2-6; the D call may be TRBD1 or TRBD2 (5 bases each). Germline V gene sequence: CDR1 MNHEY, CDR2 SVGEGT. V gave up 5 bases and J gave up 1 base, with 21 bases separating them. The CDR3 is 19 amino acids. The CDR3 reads CASSEEGRVALSGANVLTF. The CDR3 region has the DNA TGTGCCAGCAGTGAAGAGGGCAGGGTGGCCCTATCTGGGGCCAACGTCCTGACTTTC.

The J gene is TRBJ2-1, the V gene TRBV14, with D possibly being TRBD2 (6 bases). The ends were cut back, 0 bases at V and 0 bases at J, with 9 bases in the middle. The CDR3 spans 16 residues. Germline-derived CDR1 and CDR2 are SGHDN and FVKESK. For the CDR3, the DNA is TGTGCCAGCAGCCAAGACGCGGGAAGCTCCTACAATGAGCAGTTCTTC. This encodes CASSQDAGSSYNEQFF.

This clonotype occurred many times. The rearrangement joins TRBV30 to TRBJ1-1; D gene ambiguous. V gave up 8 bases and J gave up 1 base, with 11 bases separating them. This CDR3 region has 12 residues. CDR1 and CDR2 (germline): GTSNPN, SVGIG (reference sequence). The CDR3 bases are TGTGCCCGATGGGTAGGGAACACTGAAGCTTTCTTT. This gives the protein CARWVGNTEAFF.

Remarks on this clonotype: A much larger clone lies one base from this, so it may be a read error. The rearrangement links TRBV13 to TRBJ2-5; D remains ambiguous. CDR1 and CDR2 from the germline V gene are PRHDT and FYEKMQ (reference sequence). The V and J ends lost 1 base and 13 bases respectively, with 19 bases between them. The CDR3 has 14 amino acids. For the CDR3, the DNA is TGTGCCAGCAGCTTAGCGAGAGGTTCCTACGAGCGGTACTTC. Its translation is CASSLARGSYERYF.

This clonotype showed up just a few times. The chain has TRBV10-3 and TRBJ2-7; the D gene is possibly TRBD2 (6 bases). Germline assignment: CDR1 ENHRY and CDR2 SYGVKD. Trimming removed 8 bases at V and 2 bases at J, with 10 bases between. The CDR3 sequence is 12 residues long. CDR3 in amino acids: CAIRESPYEQYF. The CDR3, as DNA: TGTGCCATCCGGGAGTCCCCCTACGAGCAGTACTTC.

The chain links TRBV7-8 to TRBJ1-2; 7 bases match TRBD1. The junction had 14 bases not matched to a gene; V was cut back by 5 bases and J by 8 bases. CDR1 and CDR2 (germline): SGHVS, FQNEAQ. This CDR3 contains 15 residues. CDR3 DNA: TGTGCCAGCAGCCTAACACCAATCACAGGGGAGGGCTACACCTTC. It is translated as CASSLTPITGEGYTF.

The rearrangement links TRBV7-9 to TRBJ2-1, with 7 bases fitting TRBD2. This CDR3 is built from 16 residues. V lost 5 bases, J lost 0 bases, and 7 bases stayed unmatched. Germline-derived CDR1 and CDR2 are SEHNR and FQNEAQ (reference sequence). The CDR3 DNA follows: TGTGCCAGCAGCGAAAAGCTAGCGGCCTCCTACAATGAGCAGTTCTTC. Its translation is CASSEKLAASYNEQFF.

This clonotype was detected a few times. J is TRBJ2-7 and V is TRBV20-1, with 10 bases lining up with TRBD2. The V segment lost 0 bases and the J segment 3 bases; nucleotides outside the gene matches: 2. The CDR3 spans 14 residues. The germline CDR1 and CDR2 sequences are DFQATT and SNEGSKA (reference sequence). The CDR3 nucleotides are TGCAGTGCTAGAGAACTAGCGGGGAACTACGAGCAGTACTTC. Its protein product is CSARELAGNYEQYF.

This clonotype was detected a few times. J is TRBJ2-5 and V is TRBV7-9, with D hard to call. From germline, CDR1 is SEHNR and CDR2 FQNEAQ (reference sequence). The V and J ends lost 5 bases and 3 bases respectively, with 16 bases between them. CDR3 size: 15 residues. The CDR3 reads CASSARLGFEETQYF. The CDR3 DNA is TGTGCCAGCAGCGCGCGACTGGGGTTTGAAGAGACCCAGTACTTC.

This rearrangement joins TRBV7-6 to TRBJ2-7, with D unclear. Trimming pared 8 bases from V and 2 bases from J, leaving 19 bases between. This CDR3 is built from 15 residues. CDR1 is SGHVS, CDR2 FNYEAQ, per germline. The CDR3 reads CASSLGSLRAYEQYF. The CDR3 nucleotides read TGTGCCAGCTCCCTTGGCAGCCTTAGGGCCTACGAGCAGTACTTC.

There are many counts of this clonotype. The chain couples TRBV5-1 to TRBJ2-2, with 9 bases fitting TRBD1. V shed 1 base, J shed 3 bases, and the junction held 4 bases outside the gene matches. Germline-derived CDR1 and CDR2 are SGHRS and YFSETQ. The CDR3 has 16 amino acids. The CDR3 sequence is CASSLTDRGDTGELFF. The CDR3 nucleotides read TGCGCCAGCAGCTTGACGGACAGGGGAGACACCGGGGAGCTGTTTTTT.

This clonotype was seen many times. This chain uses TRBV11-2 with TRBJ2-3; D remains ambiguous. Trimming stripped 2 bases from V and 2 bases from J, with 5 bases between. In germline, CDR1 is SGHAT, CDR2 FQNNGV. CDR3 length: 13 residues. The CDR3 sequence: CASSLPPTDTQYF. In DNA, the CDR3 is TGTGCCAGCAGCTTACCCCCCACAGATACGCAGTATTTT.

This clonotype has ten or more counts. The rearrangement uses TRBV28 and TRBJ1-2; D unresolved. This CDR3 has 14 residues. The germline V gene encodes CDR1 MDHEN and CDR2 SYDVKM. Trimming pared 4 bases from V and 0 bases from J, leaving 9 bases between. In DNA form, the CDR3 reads TGTGCCAGCAGTTCGTACAAGGCTAACTATGGCTACACCTTC. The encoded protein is CASSSYKANYGYTF.

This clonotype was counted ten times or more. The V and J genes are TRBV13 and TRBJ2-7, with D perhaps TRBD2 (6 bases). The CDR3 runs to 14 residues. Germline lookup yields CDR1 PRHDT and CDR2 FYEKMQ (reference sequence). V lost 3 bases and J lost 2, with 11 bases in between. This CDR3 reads CASSFRSGPYEQYF. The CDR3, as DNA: TGTGCCAGCAGCTTTAGAAGCGGGCCCTACGAGCAGTACTTC.

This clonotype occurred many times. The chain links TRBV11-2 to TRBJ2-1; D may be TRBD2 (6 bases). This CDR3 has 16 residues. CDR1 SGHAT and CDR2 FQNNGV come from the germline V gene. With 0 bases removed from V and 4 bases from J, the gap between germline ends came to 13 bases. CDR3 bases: TGTGCCAGCAGCTTAGATTTGGAGGGAGCTTACAATGAGCAGTTCTTC. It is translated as CASSLDLEGAYNEQFF.

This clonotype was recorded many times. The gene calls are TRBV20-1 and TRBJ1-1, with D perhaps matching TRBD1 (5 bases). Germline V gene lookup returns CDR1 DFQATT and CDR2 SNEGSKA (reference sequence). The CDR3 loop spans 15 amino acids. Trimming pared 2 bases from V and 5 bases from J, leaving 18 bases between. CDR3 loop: CSARPQTAGRTEAFF. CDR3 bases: TGCAGTGCTAGACCTCAGACGGCAGGGAGGACTGAAGCTTTCTTT.

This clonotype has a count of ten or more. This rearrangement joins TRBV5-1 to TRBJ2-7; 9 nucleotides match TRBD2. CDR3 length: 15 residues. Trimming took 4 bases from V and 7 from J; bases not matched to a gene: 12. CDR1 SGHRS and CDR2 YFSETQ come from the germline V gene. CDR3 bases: TGCGCCAGCAGCGCCTCCAGCGGGAGGCCGGGGGAGCAGTACTTC. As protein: CASSASSGRPGEQYF.

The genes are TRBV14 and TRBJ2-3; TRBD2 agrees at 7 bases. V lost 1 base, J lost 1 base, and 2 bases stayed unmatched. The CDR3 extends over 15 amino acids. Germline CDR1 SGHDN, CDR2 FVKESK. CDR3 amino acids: CASSQVAGRTDTQYF. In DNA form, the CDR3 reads TGTGCCAGCAGCCAAGTAGCGGGTCGCACAGATACGCAGTATTTT.

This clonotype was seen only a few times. The CDR3: CASSLAVQGVNYGYTF. The CDR3 DNA is TGTGCCAGCAGCTTAGCTGTCCAGGGAGTAAACTATGGCTACACCTTC. This chain uses TRBV7-8 with TRBJ1-2; D is possibly TRBD1 (5 bases). V lost 0 bases and J lost 2, with 13 bases in between. The CDR3 consists of 16 residues. Germline V gene lookup returns CDR1 SGHVS and CDR2 FQNEAQ.

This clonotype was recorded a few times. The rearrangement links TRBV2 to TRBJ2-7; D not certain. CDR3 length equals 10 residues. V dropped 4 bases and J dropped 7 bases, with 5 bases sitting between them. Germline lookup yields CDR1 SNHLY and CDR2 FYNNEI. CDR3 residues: CASSGWEQYF. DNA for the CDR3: TGTGCCAGCAGTGGTTGGGAGCAGTACTTC.

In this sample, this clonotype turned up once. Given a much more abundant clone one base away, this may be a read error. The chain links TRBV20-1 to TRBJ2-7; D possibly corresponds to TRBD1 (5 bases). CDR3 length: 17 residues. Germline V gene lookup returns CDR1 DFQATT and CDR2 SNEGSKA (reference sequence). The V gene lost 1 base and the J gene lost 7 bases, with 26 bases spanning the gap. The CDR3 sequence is CSARVYIGRVTYNEQYF. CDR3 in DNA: TGCAGTGCTAGAGTCTATATAGGCAGGGTAACCTACAATGAGCAGTACTTC.

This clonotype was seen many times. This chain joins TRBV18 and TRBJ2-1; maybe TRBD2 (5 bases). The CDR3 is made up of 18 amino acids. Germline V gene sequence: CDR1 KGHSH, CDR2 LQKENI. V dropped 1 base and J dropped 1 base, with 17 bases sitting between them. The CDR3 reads CASSPRERGLRSYNEQFF. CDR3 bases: TGTGCCAGCTCACCACGGGAGCGTGGGCTAAGGTCCTACAATGAGCAGTTCTTC. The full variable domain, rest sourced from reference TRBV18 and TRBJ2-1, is NAGVMQNPRHLVRRRGQEARLRCSPMKGHSHVYWYRQLPEEGLKFMVYLQKENIIDESGMPKERFSAEFPKEGPSILRIQQVVRGDSAAYFCASSPRERGLRSYNEQFFGPGTRLTVL.

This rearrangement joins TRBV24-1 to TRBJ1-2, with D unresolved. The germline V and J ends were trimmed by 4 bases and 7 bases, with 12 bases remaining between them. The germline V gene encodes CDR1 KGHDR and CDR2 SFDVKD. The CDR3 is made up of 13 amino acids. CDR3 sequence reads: CATSDRRESGYTF. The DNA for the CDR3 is TGTGCCACCAGTGACAGGCGGGAGAGTGGCTACACCTTC.

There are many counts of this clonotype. For the CDR3, the DNA is TGTGCCAGCAGCTTAGCCTCGGGGGCCGGACTGAGCACAGATACGCAGTATTTT. This codes for CASSLASGAGLSTDTQYF. V is TRBV7-9 and J is TRBJ2-3, with D perhaps matching TRBD1 or TRBD2 (6 bases each). Trimming stripped 0 bases from V and 0 bases from J, with 16 bases between. The V gene's germline CDR1 is SEHNR and CDR2 FQNEAQ (reference sequence). This CDR3 has 18 residues.

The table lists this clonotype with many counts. The CDR3 protein is CASSSLAGGTDTQYF. As DNA, the CDR3 is TGTGCCAGCAGTTCCCTAGCGGGAGGCACAGATACGCAGTATTTT. The V call is TRBV11-2, the J call TRBJ2-3; 10 bases match TRBD2. CDR1 is SGHAT, CDR2 FQNNGV, per germline. This CDR3 is 15 amino acids long. After removal of 6 bases from V and 1 base from J, the junction contained 4 bases not matched to a gene. Full variable domain (remainder filled in from reference TRBV11-2 and TRBJ2-3): EAGVAQSPRYKIIEKRQSVAFWCNPISGHATLYWYQQILGQGPKLLIQFQNNGVVDDSQLPKDRFSAERLKGVDSTLKIQPAKLEDSAVYLCASSSLAGGTDTQYFGPGTRLTVL.

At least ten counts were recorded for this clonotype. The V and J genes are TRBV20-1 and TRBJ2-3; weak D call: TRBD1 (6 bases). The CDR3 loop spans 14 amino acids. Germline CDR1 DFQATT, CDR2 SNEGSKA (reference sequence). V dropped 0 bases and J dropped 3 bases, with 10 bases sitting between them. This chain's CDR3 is CSARDGGRTDTQYF. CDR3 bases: TGCAGTGCTAGAGATGGGGGCCGGACAGATACGCAGTATTTT.

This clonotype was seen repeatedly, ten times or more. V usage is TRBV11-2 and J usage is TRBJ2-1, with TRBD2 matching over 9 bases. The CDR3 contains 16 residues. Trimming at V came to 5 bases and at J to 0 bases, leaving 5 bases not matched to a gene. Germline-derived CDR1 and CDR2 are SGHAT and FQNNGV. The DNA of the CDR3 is TGTGCCAGCAGCCCCTTTAGCGGGAGCTCCTACAATGAGCAGTTCTTC. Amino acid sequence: CASSPFSGSSYNEQFF.

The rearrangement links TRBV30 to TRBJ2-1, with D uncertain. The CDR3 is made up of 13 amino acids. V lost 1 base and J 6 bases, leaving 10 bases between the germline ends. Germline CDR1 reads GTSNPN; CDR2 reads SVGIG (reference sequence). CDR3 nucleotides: TGTGCCTGGAGTGCCCTTATTAGCAATGAGCAGTTCTTC. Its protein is CAWSALISNEQFF.